At least ten counts were recorded for the clone carrying this T cell receptor (beta chain). Its antigen is not known. These data originate in a study of neurological immune-mediated disorders. This sample's time point: longitudinal time-point 1 (baseline). The CDR3 sequence is 14 residues long. V was shortened by 3 bases and J by 1 base, with 11 bases between the two germline ends. CDR1 SQVTM and CDR2 ANQGSEA come from the germline V gene. It was by 5'RACE with 10-nucleotide random UMIs that the cDNA was made. TCRdb analysed the 5' RACE reads with MiXCR anew, one entry per CDR3 protein. The table has around 60,000 distinct CDR3 sequences, over 8.5% seen once. Study-wide points: No expanded-clone CDR3 amino acid sequence recurred across subjects, suggesting private TCR-beta repertoires.

Sequenced input: PBMCs. This receptor was identified in a male donor with HTLV-1-associated myelopathy (HAM/TSP). V and J are TRBV29-1 and TRBJ2-3; D assignment may be TRBD1 or TRBD2 (6 bases each). The CDR3 protein is CSVEGGDRTDTQYF. In DNA, the CDR3 is TGCAGCGTTGAGGGGGGCGACCGCACAGATACGCAGTATTTT.